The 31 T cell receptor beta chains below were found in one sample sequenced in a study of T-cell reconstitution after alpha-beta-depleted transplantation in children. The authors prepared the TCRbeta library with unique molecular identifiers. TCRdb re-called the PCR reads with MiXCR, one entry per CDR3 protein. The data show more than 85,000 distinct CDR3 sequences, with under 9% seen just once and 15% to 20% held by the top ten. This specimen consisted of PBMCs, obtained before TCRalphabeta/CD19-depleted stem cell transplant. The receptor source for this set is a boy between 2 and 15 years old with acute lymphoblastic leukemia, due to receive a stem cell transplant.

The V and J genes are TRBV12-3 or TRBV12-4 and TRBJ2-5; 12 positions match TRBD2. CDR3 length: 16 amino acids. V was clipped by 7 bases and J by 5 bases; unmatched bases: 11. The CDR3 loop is CASTPGGLAGRETQYF. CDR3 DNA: TGTGCCAGCACTCCGGGCGGACTAGCGGGGAGGGAGACCCAGTACTTC.

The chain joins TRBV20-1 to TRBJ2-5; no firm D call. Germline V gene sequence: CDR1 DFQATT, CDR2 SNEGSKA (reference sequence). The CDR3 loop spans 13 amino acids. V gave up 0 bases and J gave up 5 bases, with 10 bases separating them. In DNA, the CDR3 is TGCAGTGCTAGAGATCGGCTAGTCGAGACCCAGTACTTC. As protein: CSARDRLVETQYF.

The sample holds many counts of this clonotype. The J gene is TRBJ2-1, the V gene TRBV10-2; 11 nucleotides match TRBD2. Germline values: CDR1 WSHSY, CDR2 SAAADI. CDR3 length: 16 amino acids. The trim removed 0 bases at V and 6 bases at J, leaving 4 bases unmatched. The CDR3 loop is CASSESSGGAFNEQFF. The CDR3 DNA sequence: TGCGCCAGCAGTGAGTCTAGCGGGGGGGCCTTCAATGAGCAGTTCTTC.

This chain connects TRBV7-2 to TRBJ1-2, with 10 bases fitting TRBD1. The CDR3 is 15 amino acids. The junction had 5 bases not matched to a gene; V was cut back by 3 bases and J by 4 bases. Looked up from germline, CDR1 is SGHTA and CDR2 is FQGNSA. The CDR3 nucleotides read TGTGCCAGCAGCTTCCGACAGGGGGCTCCCTATGGCTACACCTTC. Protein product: CASSFRQGAPYGYTF.

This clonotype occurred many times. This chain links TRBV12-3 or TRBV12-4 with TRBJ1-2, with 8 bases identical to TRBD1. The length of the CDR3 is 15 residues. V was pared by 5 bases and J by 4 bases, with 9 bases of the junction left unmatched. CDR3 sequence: CASSPRPDRAYGYTF. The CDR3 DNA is TGTGCCAGCAGTCCCAGACCGGACAGGGCCTATGGCTACACCTTC.

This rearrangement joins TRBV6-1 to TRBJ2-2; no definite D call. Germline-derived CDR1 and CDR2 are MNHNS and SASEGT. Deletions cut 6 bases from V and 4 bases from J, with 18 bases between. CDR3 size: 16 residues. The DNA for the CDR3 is TGTGCCAGCAGGAAGCGAGAGGCAAGGAGCACCGGGGAGCTGTTTTTT. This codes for CASRKREARSTGELFF.

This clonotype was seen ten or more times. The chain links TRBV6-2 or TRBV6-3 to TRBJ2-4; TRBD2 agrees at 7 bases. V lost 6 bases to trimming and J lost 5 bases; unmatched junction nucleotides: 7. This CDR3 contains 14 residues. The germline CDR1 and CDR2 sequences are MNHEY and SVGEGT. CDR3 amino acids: CASSPSGVQNIQYF. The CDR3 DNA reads TGTGCCAGCAGCCCGAGCGGGGTCCAAAACATTCAGTACTTC.

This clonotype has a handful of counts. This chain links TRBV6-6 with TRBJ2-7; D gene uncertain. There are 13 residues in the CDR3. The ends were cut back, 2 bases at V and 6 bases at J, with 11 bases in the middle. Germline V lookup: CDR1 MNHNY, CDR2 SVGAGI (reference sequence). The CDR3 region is CASSYGVGSEQYF. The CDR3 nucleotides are TGTGCCAGCAGTTACGGGGTGGGTTCCGAGCAGTACTTC.

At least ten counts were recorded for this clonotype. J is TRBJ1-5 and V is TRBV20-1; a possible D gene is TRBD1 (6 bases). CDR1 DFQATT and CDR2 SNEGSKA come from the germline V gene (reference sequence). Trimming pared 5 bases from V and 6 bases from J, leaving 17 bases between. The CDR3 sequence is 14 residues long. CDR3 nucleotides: TGCAGTGCTGCTCATACGGGGGGCAGTCAGCCCCAGCATTTT. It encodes CSAAHTGGSQPQHF.

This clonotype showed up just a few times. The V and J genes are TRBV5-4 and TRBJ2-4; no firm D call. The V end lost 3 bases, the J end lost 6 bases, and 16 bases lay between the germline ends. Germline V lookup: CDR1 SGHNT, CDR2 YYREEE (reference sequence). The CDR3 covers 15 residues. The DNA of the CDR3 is TGTGCCAGCAGCTCCGGGCTCCCCCGAGGAAACATTCAGTACTTC. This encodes CASSSGLPRGNIQYF.

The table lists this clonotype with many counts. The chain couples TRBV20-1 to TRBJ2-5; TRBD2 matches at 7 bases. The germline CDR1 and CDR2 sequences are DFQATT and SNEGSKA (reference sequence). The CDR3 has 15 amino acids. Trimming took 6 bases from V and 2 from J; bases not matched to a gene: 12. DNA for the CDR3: TGCAGTGCCCCCGGTGGTAGCGGGCCGCAAGAGACCCAGTACTTC. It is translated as CSAPGGSGPQETQYF.

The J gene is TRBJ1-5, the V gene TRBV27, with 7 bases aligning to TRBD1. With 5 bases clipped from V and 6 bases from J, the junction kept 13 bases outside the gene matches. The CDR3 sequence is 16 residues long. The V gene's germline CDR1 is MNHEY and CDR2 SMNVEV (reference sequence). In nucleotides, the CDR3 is TGTGCCAGCAGTCATTATACGGGCAGGGGGGGTCAGCCCCAGCATTTT. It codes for CASSHYTGRGGQPQHF.

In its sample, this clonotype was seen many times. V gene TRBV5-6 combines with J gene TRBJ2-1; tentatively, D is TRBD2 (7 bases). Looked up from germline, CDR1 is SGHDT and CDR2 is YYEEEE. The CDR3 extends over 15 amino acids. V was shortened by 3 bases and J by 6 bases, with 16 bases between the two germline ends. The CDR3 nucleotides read TGTGCCAGCAGCTGGACTAGAGGGGGGAGCAATGAGCAGTTCTTC. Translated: CASSWTRGGSNEQFF.

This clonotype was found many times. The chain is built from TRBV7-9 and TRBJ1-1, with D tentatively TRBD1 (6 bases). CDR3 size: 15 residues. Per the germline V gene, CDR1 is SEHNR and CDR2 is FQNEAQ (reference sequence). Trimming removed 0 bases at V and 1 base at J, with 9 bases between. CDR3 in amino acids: CASSLAQGRNTEAFF. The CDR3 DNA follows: TGTGCCAGCAGCTTAGCTCAGGGGAGGAACACTGAAGCTTTCTTT.

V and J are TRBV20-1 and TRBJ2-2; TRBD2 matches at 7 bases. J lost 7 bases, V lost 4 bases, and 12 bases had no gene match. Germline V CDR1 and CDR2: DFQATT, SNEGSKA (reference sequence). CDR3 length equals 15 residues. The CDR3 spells CSATPEAGRGGELFF. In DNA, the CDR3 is TGCAGTGCTACCCCGGAAGCGGGGAGGGGCGGGGAGCTGTTTTTT.

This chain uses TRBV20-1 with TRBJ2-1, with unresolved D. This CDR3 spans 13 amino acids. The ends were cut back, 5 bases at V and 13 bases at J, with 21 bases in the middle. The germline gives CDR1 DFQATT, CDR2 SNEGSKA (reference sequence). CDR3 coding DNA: TGCAGTGCTGAAAAGGGCCTAACCGTTATACAGTTCTTC. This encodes CSAEKGLTVIQFF.

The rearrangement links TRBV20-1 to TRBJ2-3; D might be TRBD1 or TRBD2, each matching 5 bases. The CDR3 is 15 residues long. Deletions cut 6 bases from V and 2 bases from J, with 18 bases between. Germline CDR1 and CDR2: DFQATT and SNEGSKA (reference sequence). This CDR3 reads CSAKEWGPYTDTQYF. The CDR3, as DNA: TGCAGTGCCAAGGAATGGGGACCGTACACAGATACGCAGTATTTT.

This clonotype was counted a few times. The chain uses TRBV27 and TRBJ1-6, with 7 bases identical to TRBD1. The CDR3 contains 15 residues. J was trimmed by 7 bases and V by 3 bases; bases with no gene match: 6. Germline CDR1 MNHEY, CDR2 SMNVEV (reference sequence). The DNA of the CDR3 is TGTGCCAGCAGTTTGTGGGACAGCCTAAATTCACCCCTCCACTTT. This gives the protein CASSLWDSLNSPLHF.

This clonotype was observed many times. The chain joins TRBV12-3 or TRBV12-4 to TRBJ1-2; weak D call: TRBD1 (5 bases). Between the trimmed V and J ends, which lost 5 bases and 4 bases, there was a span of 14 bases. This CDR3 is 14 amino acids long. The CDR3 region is CASSGSGAGYGYTF. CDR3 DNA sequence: TGTGCCAGCAGTGGGAGTGGGGCGGGCTATGGCTACACCTTC.

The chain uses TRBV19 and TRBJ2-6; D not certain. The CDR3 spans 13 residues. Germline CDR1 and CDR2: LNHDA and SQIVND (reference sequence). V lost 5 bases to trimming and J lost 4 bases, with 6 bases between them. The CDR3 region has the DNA TGTGCCAGTAGTCTCCTGGGGGCCAACGTCCTGACTTTC. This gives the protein CASSLLGANVLTF.

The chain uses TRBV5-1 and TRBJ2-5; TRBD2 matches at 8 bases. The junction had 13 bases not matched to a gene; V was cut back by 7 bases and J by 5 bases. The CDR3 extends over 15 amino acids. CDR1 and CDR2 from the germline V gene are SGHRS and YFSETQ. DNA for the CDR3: TGCGCCAGCGGAGCTCACGGGGGGGCCGGGGAGACCCAGTACTTC. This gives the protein CASGAHGGAGETQYF.

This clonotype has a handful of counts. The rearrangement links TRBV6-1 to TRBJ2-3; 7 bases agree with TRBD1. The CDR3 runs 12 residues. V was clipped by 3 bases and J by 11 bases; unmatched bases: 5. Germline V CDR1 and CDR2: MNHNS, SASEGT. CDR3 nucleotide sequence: TGTGCCAGCAGTGATAACAGGGGAATGCAGTATTTT. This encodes CASSDNRGMQYF.

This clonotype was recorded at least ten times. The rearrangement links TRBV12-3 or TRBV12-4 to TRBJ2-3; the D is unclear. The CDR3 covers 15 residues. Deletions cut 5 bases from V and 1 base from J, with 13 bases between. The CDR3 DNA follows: TGTGCCAGCAGTGGATTGGGTTGGCGCACAGATACGCAGTATTTT. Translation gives CASSGLGWRTDTQYF.

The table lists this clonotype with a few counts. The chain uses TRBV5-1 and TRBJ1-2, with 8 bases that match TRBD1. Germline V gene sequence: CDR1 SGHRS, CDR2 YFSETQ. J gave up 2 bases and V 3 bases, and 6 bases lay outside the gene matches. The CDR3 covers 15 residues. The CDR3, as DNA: TGCGCCAGCAGCTCCGGGGACAGGCAAAACTATGGCTACACCTTC. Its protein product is CASSSGDRQNYGYTF.

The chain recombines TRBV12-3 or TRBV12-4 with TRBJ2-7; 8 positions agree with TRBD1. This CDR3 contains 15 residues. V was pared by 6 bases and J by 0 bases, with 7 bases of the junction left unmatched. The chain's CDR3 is CASRKGQGSSYEQYF. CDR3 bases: TGTGCCAGCAGGAAAGGACAGGGCAGCTCCTACGAGCAGTACTTC.

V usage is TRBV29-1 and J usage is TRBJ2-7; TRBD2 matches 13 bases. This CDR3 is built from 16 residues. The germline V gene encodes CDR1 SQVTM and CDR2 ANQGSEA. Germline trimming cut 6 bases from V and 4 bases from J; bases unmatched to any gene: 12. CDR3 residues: CSVGDRGLAGFYEQYF. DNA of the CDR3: TGCAGCGTGGGGGACAGGGGACTAGCGGGGTTTTACGAGCAGTACTTC.

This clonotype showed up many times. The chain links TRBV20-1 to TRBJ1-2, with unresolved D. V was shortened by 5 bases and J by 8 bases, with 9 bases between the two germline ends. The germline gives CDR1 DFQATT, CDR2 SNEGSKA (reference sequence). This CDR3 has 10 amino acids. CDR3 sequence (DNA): TGCAGTGCTTCAGAAACGGGCTACACCTTC. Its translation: CSASETGYTF.

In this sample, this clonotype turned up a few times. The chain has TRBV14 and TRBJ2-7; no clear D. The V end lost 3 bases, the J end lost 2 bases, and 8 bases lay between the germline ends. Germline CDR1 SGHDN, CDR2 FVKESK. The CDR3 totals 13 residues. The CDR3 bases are TGTGCCAGCAGCCAGATTGGCACCTACGAGCAGTACTTC. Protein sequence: CASSQIGTYEQYF.

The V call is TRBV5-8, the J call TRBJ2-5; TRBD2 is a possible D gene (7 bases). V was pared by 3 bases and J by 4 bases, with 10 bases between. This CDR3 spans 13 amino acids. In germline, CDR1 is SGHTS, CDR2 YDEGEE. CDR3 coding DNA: TGTGCCAGCAGCTGGGGGGGCCCAGAGACCCAGTACTTC. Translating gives CASSWGGPETQYF.

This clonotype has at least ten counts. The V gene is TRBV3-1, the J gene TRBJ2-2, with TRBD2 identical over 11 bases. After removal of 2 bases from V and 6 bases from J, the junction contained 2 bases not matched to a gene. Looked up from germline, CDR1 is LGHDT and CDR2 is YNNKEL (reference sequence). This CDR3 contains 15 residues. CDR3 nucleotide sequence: TGTGCCAGCAGCCAAAATAGCGGGGGGGCCGGGGAGCTGTTTTTT. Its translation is CASSQNSGGAGELFF.

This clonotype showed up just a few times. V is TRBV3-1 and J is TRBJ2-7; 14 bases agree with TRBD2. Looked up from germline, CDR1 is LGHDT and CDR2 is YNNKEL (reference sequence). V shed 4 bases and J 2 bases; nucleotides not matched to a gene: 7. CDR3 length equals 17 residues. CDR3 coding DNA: TGTGCCAGCAGCCGTGGTGGACTAGCGGGGGGCCCCTACGAGCAGTACTTC. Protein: CASSRGGLAGGPYEQYF.